These 25 T cell receptor beta chains came from one sample sequenced in a study of blood T cells in healthy people across ages. Together with a sample-barcoded 5' primer, a J-beta primer mix was included in a second PCR lasting roughly 6 to 12 cycles. Via MiXCR, TCRdb re-called the 5' RACE reads, giving one row per CDR3 protein. The sample includes about 1.8 million distinct CDR3 sequences, around half of them seen just once. The sample was blood. The receptors here all came from a woman aged 35 to 49 in good health.

To note about this clonotype: This may arise from a read error, as a much more abundant clone is one base away. The J gene is TRBJ2-4, the V gene TRBV3-1; D ambiguous. The CDR3 is 13 residues long. CDR1 and CDR2 from the germline V gene are LGHDT and YNNKEL (reference sequence). Written as DNA, the CDR3 is TGTGCCAGCAACCAAGGCCGGGCAGGCTTCCAGTACTTC. This gives the protein CASNQGRAGFQYF.

V is TRBV6-6 and J is TRBJ2-7, with D tentatively TRBD1 (6 bases). The germline V gene encodes CDR1 MNHNY and CDR2 SVGAGI (reference sequence). The CDR3 totals 13 residues. Trimming cost V 5 bases and J 8 bases, with 16 bases left between them. CDR3 region: CASSPQQGRKQYF. The CDR3, as DNA: TGTGCCAGCAGTCCTCAACAGGGAAGGAAGCAGTACTTC.

In this sample, this clonotype turned up a few times. This chain links TRBV6-1 with TRBJ2-7; TRBD1 is a possible D gene (6 bases). This CDR3 region has 11 residues. Trimming took off 10 bases at V and 3 bases at J, with 10 bases between the two ends. Germline CDR1 is MNHNS and CDR2 is SASEGT. CDR3 region: CATDSIYEQYF. In nucleotides, the CDR3 is TGTGCCACGGACAGTATCTACGAGCAGTACTTC.

The sample holds one count of this clonotype. The chain links TRBV14 to TRBJ1-1; D unclear. The CDR3 consists of 15 residues. CDR1 is SGHDN and CDR2 is FVKESK in the germline V gene. With 6 bases removed from V and 4 bases from J, the gap between germline ends came to 18 bases. CDR3 bases: TGTGCCAGCAGTATGGCGCAGGCGAGAACCACTGAAGCTTTCTTT. Protein: CASSMAQARTTEAFF.

This chain uses TRBV28 with TRBJ2-3; 9 bases are shared with TRBD2. There are 17 residues in the CDR3. Losses at the gene ends were 4 bases for V and 2 bases for J; bases not matched to a gene: 10. Germline V gives CDR1 MDHEN, CDR2 SYDVKM. This chain's CDR3 is CASSSPSLAGNTDTQYF. The CDR3 bases are TGTGCCAGCAGTTCACCCTCCCTAGCGGGGAACACAGATACGCAGTATTTT. The variable domain in full, completed from reference TRBV28 and TRBJ2-3, reads DVKVTQSSRYLVKRTGEKVFLECVQDMDHENMFWYRQDPGLGLRLIYFSYDVKMKEKGDIPEGYSVSREKKERFSLILESASTNQTSMYLCASSSPSLAGNTDTQYFGPGTRLTVL.

This chain connects TRBV28 to TRBJ1-1; 7 nucleotides line up with TRBD1. V lost 5 bases to trimming and J lost 6 bases; unmatched junction nucleotides: 6. Looked up from germline, CDR1 is MDHEN and CDR2 is SYDVKM. This CDR3 has 13 amino acids. CDR3 bases: TGTGCCAGCAGTCCGACAGGGACCGCTGAAGCTTTCTTT. Protein: CASSPTGTAEAFF.

This clonotype was seen only once. The chain is built from TRBV20-1 and TRBJ1-2; possibly TRBD1 for D (5 bases). CDR1 and CDR2 from the germline V gene are DFQATT and SNEGSKA (reference sequence). The ends were cut back, 5 bases at V and 6 bases at J, with 13 bases in the middle. This CDR3 comprises 12 residues. This CDR3 reads CSAPRGSDGYTF. Here the CDR3 DNA reads TGCAGTGCTCCCCGGGGGTCCGATGGCTACACCTTC.

The genes are TRBV20-1 and TRBJ2-3; unclear D gene. CDR3 size: 13 residues. The V end was cut by 5 bases, the J end by 3 bases, with 12 bases between. The germline V gene encodes CDR1 DFQATT and CDR2 SNEGSKA (reference sequence). The CDR3 coding sequence is TGCAGTGCTTACTCTAGGCAGACAGATACGCAGTATTTT. Translated, it gives CSAYSRQTDTQYF.

The V gene is TRBV25-1, the J gene TRBJ2-1; 10 bases align to TRBD2. J lost 3 bases, V lost 2 bases, and 4 bases had no gene match. Germline CDR1 and CDR2: MGHDK and SYGVNS. This CDR3 is built from 16 residues. This chain's CDR3 is CASSELAGASYNEQFF. CDR3 sequence (DNA): TGTGCCAGCAGTGAACTAGCGGGGGCCAGCTACAATGAGCAGTTCTTC.

The chain carries TRBV5-1 and TRBJ2-7; the match to TRBD1 covers 7 bases. V lost 2 bases, J lost 6 bases, and 5 bases stayed unmatched. The CDR3 covers 13 residues. Germline lookup yields CDR1 SGHRS and CDR2 YFSETQ. The CDR3: CASSLEGALEQYF. The CDR3 DNA reads as TGCGCCAGCAGCTTAGAGGGGGCCCTCGAGCAGTACTTC.

The table lists this clonotype with a few counts. V usage is TRBV28 and J usage is TRBJ1-1; TRBD1 matches at 11 bases. Germline loops: CDR1 MDHEN, CDR2 SYDVKM. The CDR3 is 15 residues long. With 5 bases clipped from V and 5 bases from J, the junction kept 7 bases outside the gene matches. CDR3 coding DNA: TGTGCCAGCAGTCCCCCGGACAGGGGGCGAACTGAAGCTTTCTTT. Its protein product is CASSPPDRGRTEAFF.

The rearrangement joins TRBV10-3 to TRBJ1-2, with no clear D. There are 15 residues in the CDR3. The germline V gene has CDR1 ENHRY and CDR2 SYGVKD. V shed 4 bases and J shed 3 bases, with 15 bases lying between them. The CDR3 sequence is CAISAYPPDHYGYTF. The CDR3 DNA reads as TGTGCCATCAGTGCCTATCCCCCAGACCACTATGGCTACACCTTC.

The genes are TRBV5-6 and TRBJ1-1; D call uncertain. The germline gives CDR1 SGHDT, CDR2 YYEEEE. Trimming pared 0 bases from V and 4 bases from J, leaving 16 bases between. The CDR3 spans 16 residues. CDR3 loop: CASSLGRGSYGTEAFF. The CDR3 coding sequence is TGTGCCAGCAGCTTGGGTCGGGGATCGTATGGCACTGAAGCTTTCTTT.

This clonotype has just a few counts. V usage is TRBV9 and J usage is TRBJ2-3; 8 positions match TRBD1. The CDR3 covers 15 residues. The germline V gene encodes CDR1 SGDLS and CDR2 YYNGEE. Unmatched junction bases numbered 7, after V lost 1 base and J lost 6 bases. Written as DNA, the CDR3 is TGTGCCAGCAGCGTAAAAACAGGGGGGTTGGATACGCAGTATTTT. Translated, it gives CASSVKTGGLDTQYF.

About this clonotype itself: At one of its ends the junction is not consistent with the germline gene, which may arise from a read error. The chain carries TRBV6-2 or TRBV6-3 and TRBJ1-2; no definite D call. The germline V gene has CDR1 MNHEY and CDR2 SVGEGT. CDR3 length: 12 amino acids. CDR3 coding DNA: TGTGCCAGCAGCTACAGCGTCTATGACTACACCTTC. Its protein product is CASSYSVYDYTF.

This sequence joins TRBV7-2 and TRBJ2-7, with 9 bases aligning to TRBD1. J was trimmed by 0 bases and V by 6 bases; bases with no gene match: 9. This CDR3 is 16 amino acids long. Germline values: CDR1 SGHTA, CDR2 FQGNSA. CDR3 residues: CASRQTGTGPSYEQYF. In DNA form, the CDR3 reads TGTGCCAGCAGGCAGACCGGGACAGGGCCCTCCTACGAGCAGTACTTC. The full variable domain, its missing parts supplied by reference TRBV7-2 and TRBJ2-7, is GAGVSQSPSNKVTEKGKDVELRCDPISGHTALYWYRQSLGQGLEFLIYFQGNSAPDKSGLPSDRFSAERTGGSVSTLTIQRTQQEDSAVYLCASRQTGTGPSYEQYFGPGTRLTVT.

The chain has TRBV7-6 and TRBJ2-5; D uncertain. The CDR3 runs 13 residues. The germline V and J ends were trimmed by 6 bases and 5 bases, with 13 bases remaining between them. Per germline, CDR1 SGHVS and CDR2 FNYEAQ. The CDR3 DNA reads as TGTGCCAGCAGTACCTTGCGGTGGGAGACCCAGTACTTC. This gives the protein CASSTLRWETQYF.

The rearrangement uses TRBV28 and TRBJ2-5; D unclear. This CDR3 has 14 amino acids. Germline V CDR1 and CDR2: MDHEN, SYDVKM. V gave up 2 bases and J gave up 5 bases, with 12 bases separating them. The CDR3 here is CASSLPQVGETQYF. For the CDR3, the DNA is TGTGCCAGCAGTTTACCCCAGGTCGGTGAGACCCAGTACTTC.

This clonotype was detected only a few times. The chain uses TRBV9 and TRBJ1-2; D ambiguous. The germline gives CDR1 SGDLS, CDR2 YYNGEE. Deletions cut 4 bases from V and 4 bases from J, with 17 bases between. The CDR3 is made up of 15 amino acids. The CDR3 DNA follows: TGTGCCAGCAGCTCCAACCGACACGGAGGCTATGGCTACACCTTC. It specifies CASSSNRHGGYGYTF.

The chain has TRBV27 and TRBJ2-7, with D possibly matching TRBD2 (6 bases). V lost 5 bases and J 7 bases, leaving 21 bases between the germline ends. The CDR3 runs 15 residues. Germline V CDR1 and CDR2: MNHEY, SMNVEV (reference sequence). The CDR3 spells CASSLAGPGVGEQYF. The CDR3 DNA reads as TGTGCCAGCAGTCTTGCGGGCCCGGGGGTCGGAGAGCAGTACTTC.

This clonotype was seen a single time. The rearrangement uses TRBV5-1 and TRBJ2-1; 12 positions match TRBD2. The V and J ends lost 4 bases and 0 bases, in that order; junction bases with no gene match: 8. Germline V gene sequence: CDR1 SGHRS, CDR2 YFSETQ. The CDR3 is made up of 18 amino acids. The DNA for the CDR3 is TGCGCCAGCAGCGCCGGGACTAGCGGGTCCAGCTCCTACAATGAGCAGTTCTTC. Protein sequence: CASSAGTSGSSSYNEQFF.

The rearrangement uses TRBV11-2 and TRBJ1-5; D uncertain. CDR3 length: 15 residues. Germline CDR1 reads SGHAT; CDR2 reads FQNNGV. V was cut by 4 bases and J by 2 bases, with 12 bases left in between. DNA for the CDR3: TGTGCCAGCAGCTCGGACCTAGGCGGCAATCAGCCCCAGCATTTT. The encoded protein is CASSSDLGGNQPQHF.

The sample holds a few counts of this clonotype. The V gene is TRBV10-3, the J gene TRBJ1-2; D remains ambiguous. With 2 bases removed from V and 1 base from J, the gap between germline ends came to 2 bases. CDR3 length: 12 residues. In germline, CDR1 is ENHRY, CDR2 SYGVKD. The CDR3 DNA reads as TGTGCCATCAGTGAGATTAACTATGGCTACACCTTC. It encodes CAISEINYGYTF.

The rearrangement links TRBV25-1 to TRBJ1-2, with a tentative D call TRBD1 (5 bases). Trimming left V 2 bases short and J 7 bases short, with 11 bases between. The CDR3 sequence is 13 residues long. CDR1 is MGHDK, CDR2 SYGVNS, per germline. The CDR3 DNA reads as TGTGCCAGCAGTGAACCGGACAAGGGTGGCTACACCTTC. This translates into CASSEPDKGGYTF.

This sequence joins TRBV6-5 and TRBJ2-1; D unresolved. Germline CDR1 reads MNHEY; CDR2 reads SVGAGI. The CDR3 extends over 15 amino acids. V was trimmed by 4 bases and J by 0 bases, leaving 10 bases between them. The CDR3 DNA reads TGTGCCAGCAGTTCCTTTCCGGGCTCCTACAATGAGCAGTTCTTC. It specifies CASSSFPGSYNEQFF.